This T cell receptor (beta chain) was sequenced in a study of neoadjuvant anti-PD-1 for oral cavity cancer. This CDR3 spans 13 amino acids. Germline CDR1 reads PRHDT; CDR2 reads FYEKMQ (reference sequence). Trimming removed 1 base from V and 6 bases from J, with 6 bases in between. Time point reported: after neoadjuvant nivolumab, at surgical resection. The protocol was immunoSEQ multiplex PCR, while the TCRdb copy is restricted to in-frame clones and leaves out a portion. The repertoire holds more than 11,000 clones, with 65% to 75% as singletons. V and J are TRBV13 and TRBJ2-2; no firm D call. This clonotype was sampled from a person aged 35-80 years with oral cavity squamous cell carcinoma. Sequences were derived from PBMCs, sampled after nivolumab (anti-PD-1) treatment. CDR3 amino acids: CASSLDRSGELFF. The DNA for the CDR3 is TGTGCCAGCAGCTTAGACCGGTCCGGGGAGCTGTTTTTT.